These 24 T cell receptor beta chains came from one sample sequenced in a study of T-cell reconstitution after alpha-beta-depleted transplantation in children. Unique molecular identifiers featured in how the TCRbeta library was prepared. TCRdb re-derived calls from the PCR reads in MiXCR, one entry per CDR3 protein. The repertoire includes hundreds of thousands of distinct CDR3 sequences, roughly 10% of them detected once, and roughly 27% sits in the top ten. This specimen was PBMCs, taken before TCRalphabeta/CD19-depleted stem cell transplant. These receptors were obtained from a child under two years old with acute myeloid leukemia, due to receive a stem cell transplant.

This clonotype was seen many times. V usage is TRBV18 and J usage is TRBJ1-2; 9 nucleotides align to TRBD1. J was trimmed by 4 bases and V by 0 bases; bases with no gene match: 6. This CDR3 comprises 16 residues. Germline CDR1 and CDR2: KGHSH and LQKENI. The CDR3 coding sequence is TGTGCCAGCTCACCACCACAGGGGGCGAGTATCTATGGCTACACCTTC. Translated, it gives CASSPPQGASIYGYTF. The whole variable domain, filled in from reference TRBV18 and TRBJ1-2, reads NAGVMQNPRHLVRRRGQEARLRCSPMKGHSHVYWYRQLPEEGLKFMVYLQKENIIDESGMPKERFSAEFPKEGPSILRIQQVVRGDSAAYFCASSPPQGASIYGYTFGSGTRLTVV.

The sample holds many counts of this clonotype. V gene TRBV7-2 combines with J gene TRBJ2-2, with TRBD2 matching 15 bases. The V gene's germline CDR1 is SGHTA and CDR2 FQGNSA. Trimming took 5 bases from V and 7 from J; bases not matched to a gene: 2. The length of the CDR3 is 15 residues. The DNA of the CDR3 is TGTGCCAGCAGCGGGACTAGCGGGGGGTTCGGGGAGCTGTTTTTT. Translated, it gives CASSGTSGGFGELFF.

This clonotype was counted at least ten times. The chain's CDR3 is CSGAKSNEYEQYF. In DNA, the CDR3 is TGCAGTGGGGCAAAGTCAAACGAGTACGAGCAGTACTTC. The chain uses TRBV20-1 and TRBJ2-7, with D unclear. This CDR3 region has 13 residues. CDR1 DFQATT and CDR2 SNEGSKA come from the germline V gene (reference sequence). V shed 7 bases and J shed 4 bases, with 17 bases lying between them.

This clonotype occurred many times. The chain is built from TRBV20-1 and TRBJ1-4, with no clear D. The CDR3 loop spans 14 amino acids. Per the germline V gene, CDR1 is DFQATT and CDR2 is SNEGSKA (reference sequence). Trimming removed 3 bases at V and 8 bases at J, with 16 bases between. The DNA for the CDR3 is TGCAGTGCTAGTTCAGGCAGCCGTTGGGAAAAACTGTTTTTT. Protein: CSASSGSRWEKLFF.

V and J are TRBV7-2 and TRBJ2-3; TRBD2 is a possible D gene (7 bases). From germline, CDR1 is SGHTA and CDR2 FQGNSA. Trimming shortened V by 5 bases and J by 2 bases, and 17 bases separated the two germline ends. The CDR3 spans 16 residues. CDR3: CASSTWGGPSTDTQYF. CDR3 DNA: TGTGCCAGCAGCACCTGGGGGGGGCCTTCCACAGATACGCAGTATTTT.

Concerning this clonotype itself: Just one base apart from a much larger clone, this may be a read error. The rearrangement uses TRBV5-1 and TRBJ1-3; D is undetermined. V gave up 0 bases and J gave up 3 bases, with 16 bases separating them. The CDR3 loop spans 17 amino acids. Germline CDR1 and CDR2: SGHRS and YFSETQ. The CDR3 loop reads CASSLGWSPPGGNTIYF. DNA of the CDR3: TGCGCCAGCAGCTTGGGGTGGAGCCCGCCTGGTGGAAACACCATATATTTT.

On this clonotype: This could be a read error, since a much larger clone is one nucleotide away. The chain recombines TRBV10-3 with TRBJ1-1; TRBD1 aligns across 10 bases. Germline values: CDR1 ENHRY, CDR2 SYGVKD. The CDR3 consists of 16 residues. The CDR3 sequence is CAVSGRRDRGDTEAFF. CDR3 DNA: TGTGCCGTCAGTGGGCGCCGGGACAGGGGTGACACTGAAGCTTTCTTT.

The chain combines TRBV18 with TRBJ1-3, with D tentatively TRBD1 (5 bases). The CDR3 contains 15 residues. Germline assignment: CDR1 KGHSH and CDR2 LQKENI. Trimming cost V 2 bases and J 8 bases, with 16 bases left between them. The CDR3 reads CASSPSQGGGDTIYF. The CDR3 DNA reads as TGTGCCAGCTCACCAAGCCAGGGAGGAGGTGACACCATATATTTT.

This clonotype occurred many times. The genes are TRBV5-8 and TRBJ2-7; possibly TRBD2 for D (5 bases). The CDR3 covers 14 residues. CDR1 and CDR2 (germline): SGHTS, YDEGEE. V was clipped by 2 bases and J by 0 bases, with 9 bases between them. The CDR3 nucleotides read TGTGCCAGCAGCTTTACGGGGTCCTCCTACGAGCAGTACTTC. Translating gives CASSFTGSSYEQYF.

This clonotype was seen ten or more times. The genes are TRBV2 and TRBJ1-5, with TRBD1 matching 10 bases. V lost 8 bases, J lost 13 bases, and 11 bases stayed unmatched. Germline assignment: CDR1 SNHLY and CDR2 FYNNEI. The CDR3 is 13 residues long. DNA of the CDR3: TGTGCCAGCTCGACTCATTGGACAGGGGGTCAGCATTTT. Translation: CASSTHWTGGQHF. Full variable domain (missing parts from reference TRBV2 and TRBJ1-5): EPEVTQTPSHQVTQMGQEVILRCVPISNHLYFYWYRQILGQKVEFLVSFYNNEISEKSEIFDDQFSVERPDGSNFTLKIRSTKLEDSAMYFCASSTHWTGGQHFGDGTRLSIL.

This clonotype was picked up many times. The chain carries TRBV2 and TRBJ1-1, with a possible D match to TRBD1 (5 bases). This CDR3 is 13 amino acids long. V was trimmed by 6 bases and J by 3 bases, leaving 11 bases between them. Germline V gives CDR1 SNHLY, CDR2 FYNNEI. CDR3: CASRWGEDTEAFF. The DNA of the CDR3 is TGTGCCAGCAGGTGGGGGGAGGACACTGAAGCTTTCTTT.

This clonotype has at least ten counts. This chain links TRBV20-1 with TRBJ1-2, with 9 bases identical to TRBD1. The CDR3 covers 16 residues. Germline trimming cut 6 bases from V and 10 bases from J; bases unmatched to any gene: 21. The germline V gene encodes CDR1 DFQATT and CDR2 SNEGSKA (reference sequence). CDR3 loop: CSASGTGYQLVIDYTF. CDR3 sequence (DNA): TGCAGTGCCTCCGGGACAGGGTACCAGCTGGTCATTGACTACACCTTC.

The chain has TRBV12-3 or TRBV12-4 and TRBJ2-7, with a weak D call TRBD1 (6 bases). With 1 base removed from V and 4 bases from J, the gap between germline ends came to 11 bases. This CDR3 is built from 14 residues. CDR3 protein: CASSLVVGAYEQYF. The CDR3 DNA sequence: TGTGCCAGCAGTTTAGTGGTGGGGGCATACGAGCAGTACTTC.

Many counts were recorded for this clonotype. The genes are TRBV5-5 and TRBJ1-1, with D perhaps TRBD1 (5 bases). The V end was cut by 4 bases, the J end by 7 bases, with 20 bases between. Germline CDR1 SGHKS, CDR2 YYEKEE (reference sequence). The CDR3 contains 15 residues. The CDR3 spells CASSAQRRDDLEAFF. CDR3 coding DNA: TGTGCCAGCAGCGCTCAAAGGCGGGACGACCTTGAAGCTTTCTTT.

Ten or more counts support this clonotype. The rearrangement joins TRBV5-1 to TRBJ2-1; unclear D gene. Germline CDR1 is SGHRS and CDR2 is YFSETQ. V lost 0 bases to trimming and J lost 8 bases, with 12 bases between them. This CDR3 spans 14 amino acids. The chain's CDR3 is CASSLAGSWDEQFF. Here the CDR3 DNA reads TGCGCCAGCAGCTTGGCCGGAAGTTGGGATGAGCAGTTCTTC. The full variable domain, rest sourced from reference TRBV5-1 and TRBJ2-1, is KAGVTQTPRYLIKTRGQQVTLSCSPISGHRSVSWYQQTPGQGLQFLFEYFSETQRNKGNFPGRFSGRQFSNSRSEMNVSTLELGDSALYLCASSLAGSWDEQFFGPGTRLTVL.

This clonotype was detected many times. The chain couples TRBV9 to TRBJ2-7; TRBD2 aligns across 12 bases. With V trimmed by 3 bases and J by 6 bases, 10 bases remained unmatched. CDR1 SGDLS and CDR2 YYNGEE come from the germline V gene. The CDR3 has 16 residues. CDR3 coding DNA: TGTGCCAGCAGCGCGACGACTAGCGGGAGTACCCCCGAGCAGTACTTC. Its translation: CASSATTSGSTPEQYF.

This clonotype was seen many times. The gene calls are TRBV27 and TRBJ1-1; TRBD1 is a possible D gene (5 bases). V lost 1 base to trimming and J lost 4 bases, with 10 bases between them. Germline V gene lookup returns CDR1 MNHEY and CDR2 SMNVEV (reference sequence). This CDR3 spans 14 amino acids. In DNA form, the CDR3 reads TGTGCCAGCAGTTTATATCCGGGACTCACTGAAGCTTTCTTT. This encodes CASSLYPGLTEAFF.

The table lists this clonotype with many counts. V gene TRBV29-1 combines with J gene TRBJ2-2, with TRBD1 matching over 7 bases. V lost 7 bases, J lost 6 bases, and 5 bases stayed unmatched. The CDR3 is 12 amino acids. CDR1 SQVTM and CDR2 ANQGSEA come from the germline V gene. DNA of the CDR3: TGCAGCGCATCGACAGGGTCCGGGGAGCTGTTTTTT. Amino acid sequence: CSASTGSGELFF.

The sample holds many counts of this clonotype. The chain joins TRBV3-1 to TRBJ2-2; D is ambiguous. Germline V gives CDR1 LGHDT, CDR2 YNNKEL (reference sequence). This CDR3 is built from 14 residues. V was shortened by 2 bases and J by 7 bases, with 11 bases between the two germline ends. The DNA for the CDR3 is TGTGCCAGCAGCCAAATACCGGATGGCGGGGAGCTGTTTTTT. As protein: CASSQIPDGGELFF.

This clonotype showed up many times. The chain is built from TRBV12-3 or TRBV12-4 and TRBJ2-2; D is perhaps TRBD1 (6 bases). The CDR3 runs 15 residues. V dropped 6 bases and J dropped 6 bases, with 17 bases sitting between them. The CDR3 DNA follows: TGTGCCAGCAGCCTCGGCAGGGGCAAGGCCGGGGAGCTGTTTTTT. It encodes CASSLGRGKAGELFF.

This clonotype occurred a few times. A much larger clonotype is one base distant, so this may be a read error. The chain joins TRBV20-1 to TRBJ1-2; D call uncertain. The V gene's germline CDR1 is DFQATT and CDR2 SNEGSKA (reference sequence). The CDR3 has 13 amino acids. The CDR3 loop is CSARPFIGYGDTF. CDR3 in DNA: TGCAGTGCTAGGCCCTTTATTGGCTATGGCGACACCTTC.

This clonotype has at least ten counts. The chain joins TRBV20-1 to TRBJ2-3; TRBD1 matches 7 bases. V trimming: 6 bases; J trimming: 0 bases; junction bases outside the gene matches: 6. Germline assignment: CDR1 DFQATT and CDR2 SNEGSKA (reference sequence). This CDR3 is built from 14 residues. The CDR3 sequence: CSADYRGSTDTQYF. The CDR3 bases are TGCAGTGCCGACTACAGGGGAAGCACAGATACGCAGTATTTT.

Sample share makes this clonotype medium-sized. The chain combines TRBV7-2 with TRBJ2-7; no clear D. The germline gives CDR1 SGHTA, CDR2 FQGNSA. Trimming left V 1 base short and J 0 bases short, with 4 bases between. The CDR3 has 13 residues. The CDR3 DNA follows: TGTGCCAGCAGCTTAGAGCGCTCCTACGAGCAGTACTTC. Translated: CASSLERSYEQYF.

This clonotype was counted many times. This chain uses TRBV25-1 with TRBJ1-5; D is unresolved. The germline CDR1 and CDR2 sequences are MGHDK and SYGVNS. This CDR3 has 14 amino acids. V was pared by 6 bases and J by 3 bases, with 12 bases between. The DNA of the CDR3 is TGTGCCAGCAGCTCGGACGGCCACAATCAGCCCCAGCATTTT. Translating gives CASSSDGHNQPQHF. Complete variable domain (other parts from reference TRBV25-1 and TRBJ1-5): EADIYQTPRYLVIGTGKKITLECSQTMGHDKMYWYQQDPGMELHLIHYSYGVNSTEKGDLSSESTVSRIRTEHFPLTLESARPSHTSQYLCASSSDGHNQPQHFGDGTRLSIL.